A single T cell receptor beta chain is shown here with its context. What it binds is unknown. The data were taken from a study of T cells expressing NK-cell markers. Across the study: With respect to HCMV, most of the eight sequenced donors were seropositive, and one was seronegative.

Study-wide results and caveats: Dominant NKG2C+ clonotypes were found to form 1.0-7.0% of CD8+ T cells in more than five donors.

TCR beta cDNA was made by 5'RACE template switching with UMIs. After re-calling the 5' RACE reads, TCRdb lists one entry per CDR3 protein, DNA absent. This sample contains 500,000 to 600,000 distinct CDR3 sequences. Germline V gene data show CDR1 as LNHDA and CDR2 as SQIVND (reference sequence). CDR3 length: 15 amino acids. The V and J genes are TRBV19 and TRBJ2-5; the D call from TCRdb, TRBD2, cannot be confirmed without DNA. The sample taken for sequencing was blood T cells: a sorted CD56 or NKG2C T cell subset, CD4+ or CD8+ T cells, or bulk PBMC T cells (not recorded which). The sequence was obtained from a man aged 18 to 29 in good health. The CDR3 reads CASRNSAGSSETQYF. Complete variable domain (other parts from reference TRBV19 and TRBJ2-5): DGGITQSPKYLFRKEGQNVTLSCEQNLNHDAMYWYRQDPGQGLRLIYYSQIVNDFQKGDIAEGYSVSREKKESFPLTVTSAQKNPTAFYLCASRNSAGSSETQYFGPGTRLLVL.